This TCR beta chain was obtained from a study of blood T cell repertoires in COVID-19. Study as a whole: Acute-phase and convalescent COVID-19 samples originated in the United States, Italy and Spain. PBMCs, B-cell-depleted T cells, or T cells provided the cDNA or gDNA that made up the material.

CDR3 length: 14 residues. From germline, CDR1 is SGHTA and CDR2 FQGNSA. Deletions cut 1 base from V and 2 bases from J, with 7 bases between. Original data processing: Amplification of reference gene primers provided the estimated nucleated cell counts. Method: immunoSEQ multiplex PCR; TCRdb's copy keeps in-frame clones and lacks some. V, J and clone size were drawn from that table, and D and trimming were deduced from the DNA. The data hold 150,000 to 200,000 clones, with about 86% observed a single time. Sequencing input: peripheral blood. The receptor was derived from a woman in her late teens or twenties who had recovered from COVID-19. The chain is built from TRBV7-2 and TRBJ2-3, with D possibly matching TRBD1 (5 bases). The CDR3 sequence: CASSLGQPTDTQYF. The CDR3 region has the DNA TGTGCCAGCAGCTTAGGACAGCCCACAGATACGCAGTATTTT.